These T cell receptor beta chains were read from a single sample in a study of control samples from healthy donors and cancer patients. Assay: immunoSEQ multiplex PCR; the TCRdb copy retains only in-frame clones and omits some. This table holds about 20,000 clones, roughly nine tenths found once. The sample comprised PBMCs. These receptors were taken from a man between 60 and 75 years old with head and neck cancer. The conserved cysteine and the conserved F or W are not part of the CDR3 here. D genes are given only for firm matches. Clone size is given for some rows only: seen once, a few or many times, or a class if the clone is expanded.

len,d_gene,abundance,v_gene,CDR3aa
12,.,once,TRBV7-6,ASSLAGNTDTQY
12,TRBD1,.,TRBV12-5,ASGPPGQGETQY
13,.,.,TRBV6-5,ASRPQGALDTEAF
12,TRBD1,once,TRBV6-1,ASSLTGIGYEQY
14,TRBD1,.,TRBV15,ATSGPGTGGQEKLF
12,.,few,TRBV3-1/TRBV3-2,ASSQNTGTYGYT
11,.,.,TRBV12-1,ASSFPPHYEQY
12,TRBD2,.,TRBV11-2,ASSLYREGNIQY
13,.,.,TRBV7-3,ASNLEGDTNTEAF
19,.,.,TRBV6-1,ASSEALRDRQVHSGANVLT
10,.,.,TRBV11-2,ASSLVRDTQY
13,.,.,TRBV15,ATSLSLGAPYEQY
12,TRBD1,.,TRBV6-5,ASRRDSSYNEQF
13,.,few,TRBV5-1,ASSLGGRKNTEAF
10,.,.,TRBV7-9,ASSPTLGKLF
14,TRBD2,.,TRBV4-1,ASSQWGLAGQETQY
13,.,.,TRBV5-1,ASSLWGGGTDTQY
11,.,.,TRBV9,ASRPALGETQY
12,.,.,TRBV3-1/TRBV3-2,ASSQGVQTYEQY
11,.,.,TRBV3-1/TRBV3-2,ASSPGLAREQF
13,TRBD2,.,TRBV25-1,ASSEGVAGSHEQY
10,.,.,TRBV12-3/TRBV12-4,ASSFEFSPLH
15,TRBD2,.,TRBV18,ASSPLPSGGAGNEQF
13,TRBD1,.,TRBV2,ASSRQGSDNSPLH
13,.,.,TRBV7-2,ASSSPGGGFYEQY
10,.,.,TRBV18,ASSPGVYEQY
13,TRBD1,.,TRBV7-2,ASSRSGTGSYEQY
9,.,.,TRBV9,ASPPPQPQH
13,TRBD2,.,TRBV5-6,ASSPRRGGTDTQY
12,.,.,TRBV2,ASNRASGGSPLH
13,.,.,TRBV6-1,ASSEAGTNTGELF
14,.,.,TRBV18,ASSRDSARTNEKLF
13,TRBD1,once,TRBV5-1,ASSNGTGAGNTIY